This T cell receptor beta chain came from a study of CD8+ T cells in alopecia areata. For the study at large: Tofacitinib was taken orally by treated patients, and the dose was 5 to 10 mg twice daily. For 6 to 18 months, tofacitinib was taken, and 6 months off drug followed.

General study findings and limits: Normal skin's resident alphabeta T cells are also sequenced in scalp samples. Relative to normal scalp, lesional scalp, especially alopecia totalis/universalis, showed higher clonality.

Extracted from the samples, RNA was reverse transcribed into cDNA to serve as the sequencing template. TCRdb's copy holds only in-frame clones and misses some; the assay was immunoSEQ multiplex PCR. The sample records some 95,000 clones, less than 50% being singletons. As for this clone: The target antigen is unknown.

Germline loops: CDR1 GTSNPN, CDR2 SVGIG (reference sequence). This CDR3 comprises 13 residues. Trimming shortened V by 4 bases and J by 8 bases, and 16 bases separated the two germline ends. The TCR was taken from a human donor with alopecia areata. This chain joins TRBV30 and TRBJ2-3; D call uncertain. Material: CD4+ T cells sorted from blood. In nucleotides, the CDR3 is TGTGCCTGGACCCGATCGGGCCTTGGTACGCAGTATTTT. Translated, it gives CAWTRSGLGTQYF.